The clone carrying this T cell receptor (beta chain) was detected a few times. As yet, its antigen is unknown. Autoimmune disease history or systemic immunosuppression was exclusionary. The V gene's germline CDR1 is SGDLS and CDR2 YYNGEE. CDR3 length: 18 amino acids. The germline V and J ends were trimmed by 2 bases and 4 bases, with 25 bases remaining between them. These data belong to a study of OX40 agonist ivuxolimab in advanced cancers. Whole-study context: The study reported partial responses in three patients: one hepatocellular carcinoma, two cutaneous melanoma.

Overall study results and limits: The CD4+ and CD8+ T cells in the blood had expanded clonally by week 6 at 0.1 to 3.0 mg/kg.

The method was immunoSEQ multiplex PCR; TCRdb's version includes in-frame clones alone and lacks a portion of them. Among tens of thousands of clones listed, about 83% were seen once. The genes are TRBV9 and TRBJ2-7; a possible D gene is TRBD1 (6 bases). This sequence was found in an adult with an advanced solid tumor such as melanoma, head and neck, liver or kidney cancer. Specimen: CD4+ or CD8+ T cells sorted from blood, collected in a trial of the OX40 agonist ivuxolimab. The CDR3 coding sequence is TGTGCCAGCAGCGTGCCGGTTGGGGACACCGAGCATATTTACGAGCAGTACTTC. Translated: CASSVPVGDTEHIYEQYF.